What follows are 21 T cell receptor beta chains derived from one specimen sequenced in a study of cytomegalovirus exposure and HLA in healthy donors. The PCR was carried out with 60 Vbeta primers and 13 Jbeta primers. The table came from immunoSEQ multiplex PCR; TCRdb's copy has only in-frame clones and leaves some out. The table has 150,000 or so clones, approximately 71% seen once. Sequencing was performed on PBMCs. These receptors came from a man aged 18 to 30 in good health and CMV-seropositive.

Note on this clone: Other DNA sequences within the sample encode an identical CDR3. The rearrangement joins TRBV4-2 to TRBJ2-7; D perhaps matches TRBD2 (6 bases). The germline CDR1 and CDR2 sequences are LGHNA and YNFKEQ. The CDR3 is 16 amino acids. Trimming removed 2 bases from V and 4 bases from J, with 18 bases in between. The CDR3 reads CASSQTSSDTTYEQYF. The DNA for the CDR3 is TGTGCCAGCAGCCAAACTTCTAGCGATACTACATACGAGCAGTACTTC.

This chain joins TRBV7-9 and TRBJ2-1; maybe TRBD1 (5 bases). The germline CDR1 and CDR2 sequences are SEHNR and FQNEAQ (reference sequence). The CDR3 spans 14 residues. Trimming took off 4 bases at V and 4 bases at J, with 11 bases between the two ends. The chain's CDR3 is CASSSKTDYNEQFF. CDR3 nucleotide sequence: TGTGCCAGCAGCTCGAAGACAGATTACAATGAGCAGTTCTTC.

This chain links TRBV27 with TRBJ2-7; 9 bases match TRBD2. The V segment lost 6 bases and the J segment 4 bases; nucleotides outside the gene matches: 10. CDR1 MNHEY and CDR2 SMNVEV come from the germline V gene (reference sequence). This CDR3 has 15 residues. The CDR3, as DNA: TGTGCCAGCAGCGGGATAGCGGGAGTTGGGTACGAGCAGTACTTC. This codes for CASSGIAGVGYEQYF.

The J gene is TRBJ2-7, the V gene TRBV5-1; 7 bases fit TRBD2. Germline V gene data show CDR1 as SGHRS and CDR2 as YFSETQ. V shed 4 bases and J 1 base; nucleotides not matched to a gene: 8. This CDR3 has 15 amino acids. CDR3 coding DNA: TGCGCCAGCAGCGGGAGGGTAGCGGAGTCCTACGAGCAGTACTTC. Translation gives CASSGRVAESYEQYF. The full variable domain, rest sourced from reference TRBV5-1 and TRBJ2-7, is KAGVTQTPRYLIKTRGQQVTLSCSPISGHRSVSWYQQTPGQGLQFLFEYFSETQRNKGNFPGRFSGRQFSNSRSEMNVSTLELGDSALYLCASSGRVAESYEQYFGPGTRLTVT.

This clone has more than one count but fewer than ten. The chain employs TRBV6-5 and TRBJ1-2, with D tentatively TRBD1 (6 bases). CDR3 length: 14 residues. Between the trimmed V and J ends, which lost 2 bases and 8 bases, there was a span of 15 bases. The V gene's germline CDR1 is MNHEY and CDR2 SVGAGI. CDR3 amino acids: CASSYTGTSGGYTF. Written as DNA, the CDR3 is TGTGCCAGCAGTTACACCGGGACATCGGGCGGCTACACCTTC.

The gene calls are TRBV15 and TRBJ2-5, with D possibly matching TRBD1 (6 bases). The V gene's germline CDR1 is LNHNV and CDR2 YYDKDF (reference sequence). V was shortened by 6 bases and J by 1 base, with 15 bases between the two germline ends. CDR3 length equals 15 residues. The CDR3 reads CATSDLLGAQETQYF. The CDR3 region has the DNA TGTGCCACCAGTGACCTCTTGGGGGCCCAAGAGACCCAGTACTTC.

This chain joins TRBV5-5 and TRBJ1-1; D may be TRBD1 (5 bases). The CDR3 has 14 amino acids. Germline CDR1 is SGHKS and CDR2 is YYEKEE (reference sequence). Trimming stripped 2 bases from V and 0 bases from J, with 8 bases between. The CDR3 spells CASSLQDMNTEAFF. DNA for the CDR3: TGTGCCAGCAGCTTACAGGACATGAACACTGAAGCTTTCTTT.

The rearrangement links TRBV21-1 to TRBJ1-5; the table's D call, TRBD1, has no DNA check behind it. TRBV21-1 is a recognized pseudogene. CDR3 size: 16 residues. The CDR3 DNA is TGTGCCAGCAGCGTCGAGGCAGGGGGCGTAGGTCAGCCCCAGCATTTT. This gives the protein CASSVEAGGVGQPQHF.

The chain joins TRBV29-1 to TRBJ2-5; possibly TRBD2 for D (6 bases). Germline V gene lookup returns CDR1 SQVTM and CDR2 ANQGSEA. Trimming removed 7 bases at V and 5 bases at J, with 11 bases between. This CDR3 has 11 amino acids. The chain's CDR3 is CSGGVPETQYF. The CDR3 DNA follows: TGCAGCGGCGGGGTACCCGAGACCCAGTACTTC.

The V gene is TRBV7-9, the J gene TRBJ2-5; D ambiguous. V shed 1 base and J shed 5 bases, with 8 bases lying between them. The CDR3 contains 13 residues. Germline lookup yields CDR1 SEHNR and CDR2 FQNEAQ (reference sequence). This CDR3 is CASSLGGYETQYF. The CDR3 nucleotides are TGTGCCAGCAGCTTAGGAGGATATGAGACCCAGTACTTC.

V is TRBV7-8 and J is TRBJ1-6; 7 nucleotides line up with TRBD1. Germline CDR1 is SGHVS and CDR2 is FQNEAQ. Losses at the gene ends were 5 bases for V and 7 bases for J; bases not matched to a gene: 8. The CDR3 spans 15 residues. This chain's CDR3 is CASSNWDSGNSPLHF. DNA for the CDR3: TGTGCCAGCAGCAACTGGGACAGCGGGAATTCACCCCTCCACTTT.

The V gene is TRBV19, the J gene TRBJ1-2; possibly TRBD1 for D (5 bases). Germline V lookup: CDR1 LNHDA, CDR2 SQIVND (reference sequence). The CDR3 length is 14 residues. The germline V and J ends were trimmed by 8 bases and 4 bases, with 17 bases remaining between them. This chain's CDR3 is CASFSPSGLYGYTF. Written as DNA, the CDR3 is TGTGCCAGTTTCTCCCCTTCGGGACTCTATGGCTACACCTTC.

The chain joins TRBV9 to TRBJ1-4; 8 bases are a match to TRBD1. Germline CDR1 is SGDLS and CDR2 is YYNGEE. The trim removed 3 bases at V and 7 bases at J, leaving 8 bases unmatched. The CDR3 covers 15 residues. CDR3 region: CASSARQGKGEKLFF. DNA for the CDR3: TGTGCCAGCAGCGCTAGACAGGGGAAGGGTGAAAAACTGTTTTTT. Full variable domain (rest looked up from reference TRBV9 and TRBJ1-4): DSGVTQTPKHLITATGQRVTLRCSPRSGDLSVYWYQQSLDQGLQFLIQYYNGEERAKGNILERFSAQQFPDLHSELNLSSLELGDSALYFCASSARQGKGEKLFFGSGTQLSVL.

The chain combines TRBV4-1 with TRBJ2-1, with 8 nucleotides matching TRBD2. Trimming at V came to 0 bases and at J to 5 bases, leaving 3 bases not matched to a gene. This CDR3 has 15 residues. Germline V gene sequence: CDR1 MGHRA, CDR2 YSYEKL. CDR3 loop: CASSQEERENNEQFF. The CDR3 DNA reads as TGCGCCAGCAGCCAAGAGGAGCGGGAGAACAATGAGCAGTTCTTC.

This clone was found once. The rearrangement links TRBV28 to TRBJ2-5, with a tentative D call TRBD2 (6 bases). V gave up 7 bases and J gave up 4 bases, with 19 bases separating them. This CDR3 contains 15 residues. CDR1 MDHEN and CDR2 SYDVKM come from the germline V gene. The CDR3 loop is CASTSPTRGGETQYF. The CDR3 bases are TGTGCCAGCACCAGTCCCACAAGGGGAGGAGAGACCCAGTACTTC.

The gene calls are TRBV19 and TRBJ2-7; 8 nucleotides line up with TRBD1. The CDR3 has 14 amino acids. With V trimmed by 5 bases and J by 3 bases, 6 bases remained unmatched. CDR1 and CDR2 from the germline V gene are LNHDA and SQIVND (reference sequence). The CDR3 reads CASSLGQGYYEQYF. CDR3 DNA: TGTGCCAGTAGTCTCGGACAGGGTTACTACGAGCAGTACTTC.

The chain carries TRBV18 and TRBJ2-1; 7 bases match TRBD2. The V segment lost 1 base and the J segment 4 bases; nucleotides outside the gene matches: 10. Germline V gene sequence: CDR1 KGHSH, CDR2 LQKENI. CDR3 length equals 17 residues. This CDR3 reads CASSPLAGLTNYNEQFF. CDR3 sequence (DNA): TGTGCCAGCTCACCACTAGCGGGCCTTACCAATTACAATGAGCAGTTCTTC.

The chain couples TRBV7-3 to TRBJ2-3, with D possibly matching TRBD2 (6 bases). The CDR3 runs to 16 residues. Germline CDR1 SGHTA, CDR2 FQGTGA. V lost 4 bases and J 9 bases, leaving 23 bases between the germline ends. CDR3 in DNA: TGTGCCAGCAGCTCCCCTGGTGAAGCGGGCATGCGAACGCAGTATTTT. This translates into CASSSPGEAGMRTQYF.

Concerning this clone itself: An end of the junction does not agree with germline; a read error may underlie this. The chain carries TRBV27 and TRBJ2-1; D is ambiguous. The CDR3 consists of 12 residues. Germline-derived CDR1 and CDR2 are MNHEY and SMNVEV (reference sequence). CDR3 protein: CASSFRNGELFF. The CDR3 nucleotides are TGTGCCAGCAGTTTCCGTAACGGTGAGCTGTTCTTC.

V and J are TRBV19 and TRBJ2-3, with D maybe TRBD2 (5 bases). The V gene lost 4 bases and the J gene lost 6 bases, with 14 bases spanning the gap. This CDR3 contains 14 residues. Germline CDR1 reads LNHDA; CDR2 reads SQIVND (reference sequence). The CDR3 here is CASSNPAVTDTQYF. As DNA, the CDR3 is TGTGCCAGTAGTAACCCAGCGGTGACCGATACGCAGTATTTT.

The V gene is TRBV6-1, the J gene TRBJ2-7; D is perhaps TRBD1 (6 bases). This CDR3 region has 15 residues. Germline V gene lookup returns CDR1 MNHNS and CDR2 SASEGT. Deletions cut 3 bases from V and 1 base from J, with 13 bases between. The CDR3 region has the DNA TGTGCCAGCAGTGACCCGACAGGTATTTCCTACGAGCAGTACTTC. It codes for CASSDPTGISYEQYF.